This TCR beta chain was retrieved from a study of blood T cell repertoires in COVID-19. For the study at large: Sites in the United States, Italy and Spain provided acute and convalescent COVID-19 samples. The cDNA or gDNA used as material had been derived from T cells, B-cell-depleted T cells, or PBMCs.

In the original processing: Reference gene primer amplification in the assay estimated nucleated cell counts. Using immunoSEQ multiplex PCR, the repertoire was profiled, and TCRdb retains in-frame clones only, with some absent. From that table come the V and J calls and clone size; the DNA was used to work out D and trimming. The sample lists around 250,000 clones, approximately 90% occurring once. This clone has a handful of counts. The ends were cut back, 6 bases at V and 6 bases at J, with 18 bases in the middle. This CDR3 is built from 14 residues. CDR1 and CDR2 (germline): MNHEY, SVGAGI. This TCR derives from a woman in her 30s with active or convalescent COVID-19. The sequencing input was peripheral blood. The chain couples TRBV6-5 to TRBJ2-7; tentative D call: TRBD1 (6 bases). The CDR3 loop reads CASRDAHRDGEQYF. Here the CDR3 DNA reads TGTGCCAGCAGGGACGCACACAGGGACGGCGAGCAGTACTTC.